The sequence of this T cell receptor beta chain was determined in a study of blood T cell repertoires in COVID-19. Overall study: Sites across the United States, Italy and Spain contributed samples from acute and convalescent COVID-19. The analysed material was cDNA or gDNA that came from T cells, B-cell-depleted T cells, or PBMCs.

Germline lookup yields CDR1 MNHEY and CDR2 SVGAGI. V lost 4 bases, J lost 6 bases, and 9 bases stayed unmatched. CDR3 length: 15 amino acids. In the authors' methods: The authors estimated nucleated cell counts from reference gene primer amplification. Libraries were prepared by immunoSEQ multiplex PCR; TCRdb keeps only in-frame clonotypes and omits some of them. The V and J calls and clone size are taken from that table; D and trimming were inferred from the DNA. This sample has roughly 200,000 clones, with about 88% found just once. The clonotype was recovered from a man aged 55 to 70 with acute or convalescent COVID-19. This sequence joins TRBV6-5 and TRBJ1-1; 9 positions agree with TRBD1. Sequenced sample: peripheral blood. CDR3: CASSLQGQGRAEAFF. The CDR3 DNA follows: TGTGCCAGCAGTTTACAGGGACAGGGAAGGGCTGAAGCTTTCTTT.